These 2 T cell receptor beta chains share one sample of origin, sequenced in a study of cytomegalovirus exposure and HLA in healthy donors. The PCR contained 60 Vbeta and 13 Jbeta primers. Method: immunoSEQ multiplex PCR; TCRdb's copy keeps in-frame clones and lacks some. The sample has roughly 170,000 clones, over 75% seen once; the top ten hold approximately 1.8%. Sequenced input: PBMCs. The receptor source for this set is a woman aged 30 to 39 in good health and CMV-seronegative.

The chain recombines TRBV7-2 with TRBJ1-3; TRBD1 matches at 7 bases. Germline CDR1 is SGHTA and CDR2 is FQGNSA. J lost 2 bases, V lost 1 base, and 5 bases had no gene match. This CDR3 region has 16 residues. The CDR3 nucleotides read TGTGCCAGCAGCTTAGGGGGCAGGGGGACTGGAAACACCATATATTTT. Its translation: CASSLGGRGTGNTIYF.

This chain links TRBV27 with TRBJ1-5; D not resolved. The ends were cut back, 2 bases at V and 5 bases at J, with 13 bases in the middle. The CDR3 consists of 15 residues. The germline V gene encodes CDR1 MNHEY and CDR2 SMNVEV (reference sequence). CDR3 protein: CASSLRFWAHQPQHF. The CDR3 bases are TGTGCCAGCAGTTTAAGGTTCTGGGCCCATCAGCCCCAGCATTTT.